This TCR beta chain was profiled in a study of blood T cells in healthy people across ages. Trimming cost V 3 bases and J 3 bases; bases outside gene matches: 6. The CDR3 sequence is 15 residues long. CDR1 and CDR2 from the germline V gene are SGDLS and YYNGEE. The authors ran a second PCR of about 6 to 11 cycles using a sample-barcoded 5' primer and a J-beta primer mix. Via MiXCR, TCRdb re-called the 5' RACE reads, giving one row per CDR3 protein. Altogether 1 million to 1.2 million distinct CDR3 sequences are present, around two fifths being singletons, with the ten largest covering around 14%. This receptor was identified in a man aged 18 to 30 in good health. Sequencing was performed on blood. This chain links TRBV9 with TRBJ1-5, with TRBD1 matching over 7 bases. The DNA of the CDR3 is TGTGCCAGCAGCGGAGGGGACAGCACCAATCAGCCCCAGCATTTT. Translation: CASSGGDSTNQPQHF.